This TCR beta chain is from a study of T cell responses to AZD1222 COVID-19 vaccine (dated by TCRdb to about 2021). Background on the whole study: AZD1222 recipients with second doses at about 4 weeks or about 12 weeks were pooled, because spike-specific TCR depth and breadth did not differ between schedules. A total of 233 trial participants underwent TCR sequencing, of whom roughly 210 had received two doses of AZD1222 and about 25 had received two doses of the MenACWY control vaccine. Trial participants were enrolled by age into subgroups of 18-55, 56-69 and 70-plus years, and around 150, 29 and 61 TCR-sequenced participants, respectively, were included in these subgroups.

A note on this clone: The antigen it binds to is not known. Base quality data are lacking; no much larger clone is found one base away.

The CDR3 regions of human TCRbeta chains were analyzed by immunosequencing. For the original study's pipeline: TCRs in the repertoires were matched against a reference library of SARS-CoV-2-specific TCRs that had been generated with the MIRA antigen-specificity platform. Breadth meant the fraction of unique TCRs that were SARS-CoV-2-associated, whereas depth meant the fraction of total T cells that were SARS-CoV-2-associated. Using the MIRA data, every spike-specific TCR was mapped to the spike region that the TCR reacted to and assigned to either a CD4 or a CD8 class. Log10-transformed breadth and depth values were compared by one-way ANOVA with Sidak's multiple comparisons tests. This is the immuneACCESS table as TCRdb keeps it, with only in-frame sequences that have V and J called. A part of the clones is gone; compared with another copy, unresolved V genes explain less than half, and the rest is unexplained. That table is the source of V, J and clone size, and D and trimming were worked out from the DNA. For this sample there are approximately 120,000 clones; over 75% appear just once. The top ten constitute about 9.4% of the sample.

The sample's time point, from its label and the paper: baseline before first vaccination. The vaccinee samples were drawn from two UK trials, COV001 and COV002, one of which was a single-blind randomized controlled phase 2/3 trial testing AZD1222 (ChAdOx1 nCoV-19) in healthy adults. Trial participant PBMC samples were collected at day 0 and day 28 after the second dose for TCRbeta chain sequencing. The germline V gene (reference sequence) sets CDR1 to DFQATT and CDR2 to SNEGSKA. Measured from the cysteine to the phenylalanine, the CDR3 is 13 residues long. Only the CDR3 region is kept as DNA, spanning 39 bases read in frame from base 1. V is cut by 3 bases and J by 8 bases, and the space between the germline ends is 13 bases. The study at large found these results: No day 14 peak-response samples were available, so repertoires were characterized only after the peak T cell response. Participants were mostly white British, with more females than males. The authors suggested clonal diversity may have been underestimated. Conclusions about previously exposed vaccinees are limited, since just 5 to 7 AZD1222 recipients were seropositive for SARS-CoV-2 at baseline. Epitopes outside the regions mutated in the B.1.351 and B.1.1.7 variants were reportedly recognized by nearly half of the unique spike-specific TCRs. Spike-specific TCR breadth and depth rose significantly after two AZD1222 doses compared with day 0 and with MenACWY recipients. Vaccine-associated CD4 TCRs spanned the whole spike protein, with dominant responses in regions 160-218 and 743-854. The 56-69-year group was small, and its depth increase did not reach significance, likely because of low power.

The sequence derives from an adult in good health. The V and J segments used are TRBV20-1 and TRBJ1-4, with TRBD1 tentatively as D gene (5 bases match). This specimen consisted of peripheral blood, obtained on day 0 of AZD1222 vaccination. The CDR3 region: CSASPGAEEKLFF. The DNA reads as follows: TGCAGTGCTAGTCCCGGGGCTGAAGAAAAACTGTTTTTT.